The 23 T cell receptor beta chains reported below all come from one sample, sequenced in a study of shared clonotypes between healthy human individuals. The method was immunoSEQ multiplex PCR; TCRdb's version includes in-frame clones alone and lacks a portion of them. The sample has 2,500,000 or so clones, more than 80% seen once. The sample consisted of naive CD4+ T cells sorted from blood. Regarding subset: CD45RA+ positively selected. These receptors originate from a man aged 18-30 years in good health.

This clone appeared a single time. One end of the junction is discordant with germline, which a read error may explain. Other DNA sequences from this sample encode an identical CDR3 as well. CDR3 DNA: TGCGCCAGCAGCTCCATTCGGACCAACTCCTACGAGCAGTATTTC. Its translation: CASSSIRTNSYEQYF. This chain uses TRBV5-1 with TRBJ2-7; D not certain. This CDR3 has 15 amino acids. Germline lookup yields CDR1 SGHRS and CDR2 YFSETQ.

This clone was counted a single time. The V and J genes are TRBV28 and TRBJ1-5; D is possibly TRBD1 (6 bases). The length of the CDR3 is 22 residues. Germline V gene sequence: CDR1 MDHEN, CDR2 SYDVKM. V lost 6 bases to trimming and J lost 4 bases, with 37 bases between them. The CDR3 loop is CASRGGSRDKPCPPNGNQPQHF. In DNA, the CDR3 is TGTGCCAGCAGGGGGGGGTCCCGGGACAAACCCTGCCCCCCGAATGGGAATCAGCCCCAGCATTTT.

The sample holds a few counts of this clone. The same CDR3 can be traced to other DNA sequences in this sample. The rearrangement links TRBV6-5 to TRBJ2-7, with 11 bases identical to TRBD2. The germline CDR1 and CDR2 sequences are MNHEY and SVGAGI. V was pared by 6 bases and J by 2 bases, with 3 bases of the junction left unmatched. This CDR3 contains 14 residues. The CDR3 sequence is CASSRLAGTYEQYF. CDR3 nucleotides: TGTGCCAGCAGCCGACTAGCGGGGACCTACGAGCAGTACTTC.

The J gene is TRBJ2-1, the V gene TRBV9; 9 bases fit TRBD2. The CDR3 spans 15 residues. Losses at the gene ends were 3 bases for V and 5 bases for J; bases not matched to a gene: 6. The V gene's germline CDR1 is SGDLS and CDR2 YYNGEE. Here the CDR3 reads CASSGLAGQHNEQFF. CDR3 nucleotides: TGTGCCAGCAGCGGTCTAGCGGGGCAACACAATGAGCAGTTCTTC.

The chain employs TRBV4-1 and TRBJ1-1, with TRBD1 matching over 7 bases. Germline CDR1 is MGHRA and CDR2 is YSYEKL. The CDR3 totals 17 residues. V was pared by 1 base and J by 0 bases, with 8 bases of the junction left unmatched. CDR3 in DNA: TGCGCCAGCAGCCAAGTCGGAGGAAGGGGGCTGAACACTGAAGCTTTCTTT. This translates into CASSQVGGRGLNTEAFF.

With respect to this clone: This sample includes further DNA sequences coding for the same CDR3. The chain is built from TRBV19 and TRBJ1-1; no reliable D call. Germline V gene lookup returns CDR1 LNHDA and CDR2 SQIVND (reference sequence). CDR3 length: 13 amino acids. Deletions cut 3 bases from V and 1 base from J, with 6 bases between. The CDR3 spells CASSMSGNTEAFF. The CDR3 DNA reads TGTGCCAGTAGTATGTCAGGGAACACTGAAGCTTTCTTT.

The J gene is TRBJ1-4, the V gene TRBV4-1, with 7 bases fitting TRBD1. With 7 bases clipped from V and 5 bases from J, the junction kept 13 bases outside the gene matches. The CDR3 contains 16 residues. From germline, CDR1 is MGHRA and CDR2 YSYEKL. In nucleotides, the CDR3 is TGCGCCAGCAACAGGGGCCTCAATTGGGCAAATGAAAAACTGTTTTTT. Translation gives CASNRGLNWANEKLFF.

The rearrangement links TRBV6-5 to TRBJ2-2; TRBD2 matches at 12 bases. Per the germline V gene, CDR1 is MNHEY and CDR2 is SVGAGI. This CDR3 has 16 residues. The V segment lost 4 bases and the J segment 1 base; nucleotides outside the gene matches: 1. The CDR3 nucleotides are TGTGCCAGCAGTTTGACTAGCGGGAGGAACACCGGGGAGCTGTTTTTT. Translating gives CASSLTSGRNTGELFF.

J is TRBJ2-3 and V is TRBV27, with D maybe TRBD2 (8 bases). V was cut by 7 bases and J by 5 bases, with 25 bases left in between. CDR3 length: 17 residues. CDR1 and CDR2 from the germline V gene are MNHEY and SMNVEV (reference sequence). This CDR3 is CASKFRGLSGVVDTQYF. In DNA, the CDR3 is TGTGCCAGCAAATTTAGGGGGCTTAGCGGGGTGGTAGATACGCAGTATTTT.

The V gene is TRBV11-2, the J gene TRBJ1-2; 8 bases are a match to TRBD1. Germline trimming cut 3 bases from V and 3 bases from J; bases unmatched to any gene: 12. The germline gives CDR1 SGHAT, CDR2 FQNNGV. The length of the CDR3 is 17 residues. The CDR3 DNA reads TGTGCCAGCAGCTTTTCTAGTTGGGACAGGACAGACTATGGCTACACCTTC. It yields the protein CASSFSSWDRTDYGYTF.

The chain has TRBV28 and TRBJ2-1; D gene ambiguous. V lost 4 bases, J lost 2 bases, and 18 bases lay in between. CDR3 length: 17 residues. The germline gives CDR1 MDHEN, CDR2 SYDVKM. The CDR3 protein is CASSSMTGESTYNEQFF. DNA of the CDR3: TGTGCCAGCAGTTCTATGACCGGCGAGAGCACCTACAATGAGCAGTTCTTC. Combining the CDR3 with reference TRBV28 and TRBJ2-1 gives the whole variable domain DVKVTQSSRYLVKRTGEKVFLECVQDMDHENMFWYRQDPGLGLRLIYFSYDVKMKEKGDIPEGYSVSREKKERFSLILESASTNQTSMYLCASSSMTGESTYNEQFFGPGTRLTVL.

In regard to this clone: Other DNA sequences of this sample code for an identical CDR3. The chain has TRBV30 and TRBJ1-1; TRBD1 is a possible D gene (6 bases). The V and J ends lost 0 bases and 1 base respectively, with 9 bases between them. CDR1 and CDR2 (germline): GTSNPN, SVGIG (reference sequence). The CDR3 is made up of 14 amino acids. Here the CDR3 DNA reads TGTGCCTGGAGTGTAAGAGGGGGGAACACTGAAGCTTTCTTT. This sequence encodes CAWSVRGGNTEAFF.

This sequence joins TRBV11-3 and TRBJ2-7; D is unclear. CDR3 length: 13 amino acids. From germline, CDR1 is SGHNT and CDR2 YENEEA. V was clipped by 0 bases and J by 2 bases, with 5 bases between them. The CDR3 is CASSLEATYEQYF. The CDR3 coding sequence is TGTGCCAGCAGCTTAGAGGCGACCTACGAGCAGTACTTC.

Details on this clone: Distinct nucleotide sequences in the sample also encode this CDR3. V is TRBV7-2 and J is TRBJ2-7, with TRBD1 as a possible D gene (5 bases). This CDR3 is built from 15 residues. The V end was cut by 6 bases, the J end by 3 bases, with 18 bases between. CDR1 and CDR2 (germline): SGHTA, FQGNSA. This CDR3 reads CASSSNPGQGYEQYF. The DNA for the CDR3 is TGTGCCAGCAGTTCCAATCCGGGCCAGGGCTACGAGCAGTACTTC.

The gene calls are TRBV5-4 and TRBJ1-2; 9 positions match TRBD1. CDR1 is SGHNT, CDR2 YYREEE, per germline (reference sequence). This CDR3 comprises 17 residues. After removal of 0 bases from V and 0 bases from J, the junction contained 6 bases not matched to a gene. DNA of the CDR3: TGTGCCAGCAGCTTGGCCGGGACAGGGACTACTAACTATGGCTACACCTTC. This translates into CASSLAGTGTTNYGYTF.

This clone appeared a few times. The chain combines TRBV30 with TRBJ1-1, with a weak D call TRBD1 (5 bases). Germline V gives CDR1 GTSNPN, CDR2 SVGIG (reference sequence). Trimming took 0 bases from V and 8 from J, leaving 16 bases between them. This CDR3 is built from 14 residues. The CDR3 loop is CAWSVLPGPGEAFF. The CDR3 nucleotides read TGTGCCTGGAGTGTACTCCCCGGGCCAGGGGAAGCTTTCTTT.

The CDR3 DNA follows: TGTGCCAGCAGTCCCCCAGGGCTAGCGGGGGGTTCGGATACGCAGTATTTT. Translated, it gives CASSPPGLAGGSDTQYF. The chain combines TRBV28 with TRBJ2-3; 11 bases align to TRBD2. The trim removed 5 bases at V and 6 bases at J, leaving 13 bases unmatched. Germline lookup yields CDR1 MDHEN and CDR2 SYDVKM. This CDR3 has 17 residues.

The chain is built from TRBV6-1 and TRBJ2-7, with 9 bases that match TRBD2. The CDR3 runs to 15 residues. Losses at the gene ends were 3 bases for V and 7 bases for J; bases not matched to a gene: 10. CDR1 MNHNS and CDR2 SASEGT come from the germline V gene. CDR3 nucleotides: TGTGCCAGCAGTGATCCCTCTAGCGGGGCGGATGAGCAGTACTTC. This gives the protein CASSDPSSGADEQYF.

Turning to this clone: Other DNA sequences of this sample code for an identical CDR3. This chain links TRBV18 with TRBJ2-7; D is unclear. The CDR3 contains 13 residues. The germline CDR1 and CDR2 sequences are KGHSH and LQKENI. Trimming shortened V by 2 bases and J by 2 bases, and 7 bases separated the two germline ends. DNA for the CDR3: TGTGCCAGCTCACCAGGATCCGCCTACGAGCAGTACTTC. It yields the protein CASSPGSAYEQYF.

J is TRBJ1-2 and V is TRBV18; D perhaps matches TRBD1 (6 bases). V shed 0 bases and J shed 0 bases, with 14 bases lying between them. The CDR3 is 17 residues long. The germline V gene has CDR1 KGHSH and CDR2 LQKENI. CDR3 coding DNA: TGTGCCAGCTCACCACCTAGGGGGGCCCGGGCTAACTATGGCTACACCTTC. This sequence encodes CASSPPRGARANYGYTF.

This clone turned up a few times. This chain links TRBV9 with TRBJ1-5; D possibly corresponds to TRBD1 (6 bases). V was clipped by 4 bases and J by 7 bases, with 15 bases between them. There are 14 residues in the CDR3. Germline-derived CDR1 and CDR2 are SGDLS and YYNGEE. CDR3 amino acids: CASSPTGSGQPQHF. The CDR3 DNA is TGTGCCAGCAGCCCAACAGGGTCTGGCCAGCCCCAGCATTTT. Looking up the rest from reference TRBV9 and TRBJ1-5 gives the full variable domain: DSGVTQTPKHLITATGQRVTLRCSPRSGDLSVYWYQQSLDQGLQFLIQYYNGEERAKGNILERFSAQQFPDLHSELNLSSLELGDSALYFCASSPTGSGQPQHFGDGTRLSIL.

The chain recombines TRBV6-5 with TRBJ1-5, with 7 bases matching TRBD1. The V segment lost 6 bases and the J segment 0 bases; nucleotides outside the gene matches: 5. This CDR3 has 15 amino acids. From germline, CDR1 is MNHEY and CDR2 SVGAGI. The CDR3 nucleotides are TGTGCCAGCAGGCCCGACAGGGCTAGCAATCAGCCCCAGCATTTT. Protein: CASRPDRASNQPQHF.

The chain recombines TRBV5-5 with TRBJ2-6, with 9 bases lining up with TRBD1. CDR1 is SGHKS, CDR2 YYEKEE, per germline (reference sequence). Germline trimming cut 4 bases from V and 0 bases from J; bases unmatched to any gene: 5. The length of the CDR3 is 17 residues. CDR3 nucleotide sequence: TGTGCCAGCAGCCGACAGGGGGAGGGCTCTGGGGCCAACGTCCTGACTTTC. It codes for CASSRQGEGSGANVLTF.